The 2 T cell receptor beta chains given below trace back to one sample, sequenced in a study of blood T cell repertoires in COVID-19. The method was immunoSEQ multiplex PCR; TCRdb's version includes in-frame clones alone and lacks a portion of them. The table has under 300,000 clones, 85% to 90% seen once. Sequencing was carried out using peripheral blood. These receptors were taken from a woman between 65 and 79 years old with active or convalescent COVID-19.

CDR3 DNA: TGTGCCAGCAGTGGGCCAGGGTTAGGGACGCAGTATTTT. Protein product: CASSGPGLGTQYF. The rearrangement joins TRBV6-2 or TRBV6-3 to TRBJ2-3; D possibly corresponds to TRBD1 (5 bases). The CDR3 contains 13 residues. The germline V gene encodes CDR1 MNHEY and CDR2 SVGEGT. V lost 5 bases and J 9 bases, leaving 15 bases between the germline ends.

The rearrangement links TRBV7-2 to TRBJ2-3; 13 nucleotides match TRBD2. The CDR3 sequence is 14 residues long. Trimming cost V 5 bases and J 7 bases; bases outside gene matches: 3. CDR1 is SGHTA, CDR2 FQGNSA, per germline. The CDR3 bases are TGTGCCAGCAGCGCGACTAGCGGGGGGTATACGCAGTATTTT. This codes for CASSATSGGYTQYF.